The 27 T cell receptor beta chains below were found in one sample sequenced in a study of cytomegalovirus exposure and HLA in healthy donors. Both 60 Vbeta primers and 13 Jbeta primers went into the PCR. Assay used: immunoSEQ multiplex PCR; TCRdb lists only in-frame clones, some missing. The table has about 110,000 clones, approximately 83% seen once. Sequenced input: PBMCs. The source is a man aged 40-50 years in good health and CMV-seronegative.

The V call is TRBV7-2, the J call TRBJ1-3; D is ambiguous. The CDR3 loop spans 13 amino acids. Germline V gene sequence: CDR1 SGHTA, CDR2 FQGNSA. The V and J ends lost 6 bases and 4 bases respectively, with 10 bases between them. Here the CDR3 reads CASSGPEGNTIYF. The CDR3, as DNA: TGTGCCAGCAGTGGGCCAGAAGGAAACACCATATATTTT.

The gene calls are TRBV2 and TRBJ2-7, with a weak D call TRBD2 (5 bases). This CDR3 contains 13 residues. Germline CDR1 reads SNHLY; CDR2 reads FYNNEI. Trimming pared 7 bases from V and 1 base from J, leaving 11 bases between. Written as DNA, the CDR3 is TGTGCCAGCATGAGGGCGGAGTCCTACGAGCAGTACTTC. Protein product: CASMRAESYEQYF.

The chain combines TRBV15 with TRBJ2-2, with D possibly matching TRBD2 (6 bases). Per the germline V gene, CDR1 is LNHNV and CDR2 is YYDKDF (reference sequence). Trimming removed 2 bases at V and 5 bases at J, with 9 bases between. The CDR3 totals 14 residues. CDR3 protein: CATSRRGGTGELFF. CDR3 coding DNA: TGTGCCACCAGCAGACGGGGAGGAACCGGGGAGCTGTTTTTT.

The J gene is TRBJ1-1, the V gene TRBV19; 7 bases fit TRBD1. Germline V gene lookup returns CDR1 LNHDA and CDR2 SQIVND (reference sequence). The CDR3 totals 14 residues. V was clipped by 7 bases and J by 1 base; unmatched bases: 6. CDR3 in amino acids: CASMNRGENTEAFF. The CDR3 region has the DNA TGTGCCAGTATGAACAGGGGAGAGAACACTGAAGCTTTCTTT.

The chain recombines TRBV5-1 with TRBJ1-2; 9 nucleotides align to TRBD1. V lost 4 bases and J lost 6; bases outside the gene matches: 7. Germline V gene lookup returns CDR1 SGHRS and CDR2 YFSETQ. The CDR3 consists of 14 residues. CDR3 sequence: CASSTDRGGDGYTF. The CDR3 bases are TGCGCCAGCAGCACGGACAGGGGTGGAGATGGCTACACCTTC.

This clone has just one count. The genes are TRBV10-3 and TRBJ1-5; 8 nucleotides match TRBD1. Losses at the gene ends were 0 bases for V and 2 bases for J; bases not matched to a gene: 3. CDR1 and CDR2 from the germline V gene are ENHRY and SYGVKD. CDR3 size: 16 residues. Here the CDR3 reads CAISESGTGGNQPQHF. Written as DNA, the CDR3 is TGTGCCATCAGTGAGTCAGGGACAGGAGGCAATCAGCCCCAGCATTTT.

This clone was detected many times. This chain uses TRBV6-5 with TRBJ1-5; D gene ambiguous. The CDR3 sequence is 14 residues long. V lost 2 bases, J lost 3 bases, and 8 bases lay in between. Per the germline V gene, CDR1 is MNHEY and CDR2 is SVGAGI. The CDR3: CASSYSRFNQPQHF. CDR3 nucleotides: TGTGCCAGCAGTTACAGCAGGTTCAATCAGCCCCAGCATTTT.

The chain combines TRBV10-2 with TRBJ1-6, with 8 bases identical to TRBD1. Trimming removed 5 bases from V and 5 bases from J; junction bases left unmatched: 2. The germline CDR1 and CDR2 sequences are WSHSY and SAAADI. The CDR3 contains 14 residues. CDR3 loop: CASSQDRDNSPLHF. CDR3 bases: TGCGCCAGCAGTCAGGACAGGGATAATTCACCCCTCCACTTT.

This chain uses TRBV28 with TRBJ1-4; TRBD1 matches 9 bases. The germline V gene has CDR1 MDHEN and CDR2 SYDVKM. The CDR3 has 16 amino acids. The V segment lost 2 bases and the J segment 5 bases; nucleotides outside the gene matches: 6. Written as DNA, the CDR3 is TGTGCCAGCAGTTTACTAACCGGGACAGGGAATGAAAAACTGTTTTTT. It encodes CASSLLTGTGNEKLFF.

The chain uses TRBV6-6 and TRBJ1-2; D gene uncertain. This CDR3 has 16 amino acids. Deletions cut 0 bases from V and 4 bases from J, with 15 bases between. Germline V gene data show CDR1 as MNHNY and CDR2 as SVGAGI (reference sequence). The CDR3 sequence is CASSYSPLGPPYGYTF. As DNA, the CDR3 is TGTGCCAGCAGTTACTCCCCCCTTGGGCCCCCCTATGGCTACACCTTC.

The chain carries TRBV7-2 and TRBJ2-7; D is ambiguous. The CDR3 extends over 14 amino acids. Germline V gene sequence: CDR1 SGHTA, CDR2 FQGNSA. Between the trimmed V and J ends, which lost 1 base and 1 base, there was a span of 8 bases. CDR3 protein: CASSLVSPSYEQYF. For the CDR3, the DNA is TGTGCCAGCAGCTTAGTTAGCCCTTCCTACGAGCAGTACTTC.

This chain connects TRBV13 to TRBJ2-3; D is possibly TRBD2 (6 bases). CDR3 size: 15 residues. Between the trimmed V and J ends, which lost 4 bases and 2 bases, there was a span of 13 bases. Germline values: CDR1 PRHDT, CDR2 FYEKMQ (reference sequence). The DNA for the CDR3 is TGTGCCAGCAGCTCCCCCCCGGACTACACAGATACGCAGTATTTT. Its translation is CASSSPPDYTDTQYF. Full variable domain (remainder filled in from reference TRBV13 and TRBJ2-3): AAGVIQSPRHLIKEKRETATLKCYPIPRHDTVYWYQQGPGQDPQFLISFYEKMQSDKGSIPDRFSAQQFSDYHSELNMSSLELGDSALYFCASSSPPDYTDTQYFGPGTRLTVL.

The chain employs TRBV30 and TRBJ2-5, with a possible D match to TRBD1 (5 bases). Trimming removed 3 bases at V and 3 bases at J, with 11 bases between. CDR1 is GTSNPN, CDR2 SVGIG, per germline (reference sequence). The CDR3 loop spans 13 amino acids. CDR3 residues: CAWRWGIEETQYF. The DNA for the CDR3 is TGTGCCTGGAGGTGGGGCATCGAAGAGACCCAGTACTTC.

J is TRBJ1-3 and V is TRBV2; 9 nucleotides agree with TRBD1. The CDR3 length is 16 residues. The germline V gene has CDR1 SNHLY and CDR2 FYNNEI. J lost 0 bases, V lost 9 bases, and 9 bases had no gene match. CDR3 residues: CASALDRGYSGNTIYF. Here the CDR3 DNA reads TGTGCCAGTGCTCTGGACAGGGGTTACTCTGGAAACACCATATATTTT.

This chain connects TRBV5-6 to TRBJ1-2, with TRBD1 matching 7 bases. CDR3 length: 16 residues. The J segment lost 4 bases and the V segment lost 4 bases, leaving 13 bases of the junction unmatched. The germline gives CDR1 SGHDT, CDR2 YYEEEE. CDR3 DNA: TGTGCCAGCAGCCAACTCACTACGGGACAGCCCTATGGCTACACCTTC. Translated, it gives CASSQLTTGQPYGYTF.

This clone was recorded a few times. The chain has TRBV28 and TRBJ1-3, with D possibly matching TRBD1 (5 bases). The ends were cut back, 6 bases at V and 0 bases at J, with 15 bases in the middle. The length of the CDR3 is 16 residues. Germline V gives CDR1 MDHEN, CDR2 SYDVKM. The CDR3, as DNA: TGTGCCAGCAGCCGATCCTCAGGGTACTCTGGAAACACCATATATTTT. As protein: CASSRSSGYSGNTIYF.

The rearrangement joins TRBV9 to TRBJ2-1, with 8 bases fitting TRBD2. The germline V gene encodes CDR1 SGDLS and CDR2 YYNGEE. After removal of 4 bases from V and 5 bases from J, the junction contained 5 bases not matched to a gene. The CDR3 totals 14 residues. As DNA, the CDR3 is TGTGCCAGCAGCTTCCAAGCGGGGGACAATGAGCAGTTCTTC. Translated, it gives CASSFQAGDNEQFF.

The V call is TRBV10-3, the J call TRBJ1-3; unclear D gene. This CDR3 comprises 13 residues. CDR1 is ENHRY, CDR2 SYGVKD, per germline. The V and J ends lost 0 bases and 4 bases respectively, with 4 bases between them. DNA of the CDR3: TGTGCCATCAGTGAGTCGGAGGGAAACACCATATATTTT. It yields the protein CAISESEGNTIYF.

Here the CDR3 DNA reads TGCGCCAGCAGCTCCGGACTAGCGGGGCCGAGGGAGCAGTACTTC. Translating gives CASSSGLAGPREQYF. The chain employs TRBV5-1 and TRBJ2-7; 12 bases line up with TRBD2. CDR1 SGHRS and CDR2 YFSETQ come from the germline V gene. V dropped 3 bases and J dropped 7; count of bases not matched to a gene: 8. The CDR3 covers 15 residues.

The V call is TRBV11-2, the J call TRBJ2-7; 7 positions match TRBD1. J was trimmed by 1 base and V by 5 bases; bases with no gene match: 14. Germline V gene data show CDR1 as SGHAT and CDR2 as FQNNGV. There are 17 residues in the CDR3. The CDR3 DNA is TGTGCCAGCAGCCCCTCCCCTACAGGGGCACAATCCTACGAGCAGTACTTC. It yields the protein CASSPSPTGAQSYEQYF.

The chain uses TRBV30 and TRBJ1-2; D is possibly TRBD1 (5 bases). Germline V gene data show CDR1 as GTSNPN and CDR2 as SVGIG (reference sequence). The length of the CDR3 is 15 residues. V was trimmed by 2 bases and J by 7 bases, leaving 20 bases between them. The CDR3 reads CAWSLLQVGLTGYTF. CDR3 coding DNA: TGTGCCTGGAGTCTGTTACAGGTCGGCCTTACTGGCTACACCTTC.

The chain employs TRBV6-1 and TRBJ2-2; possibly TRBD2 for D (5 bases). CDR1 is MNHNS and CDR2 is SASEGT in the germline V gene. Between the trimmed V and J ends, which lost 0 bases and 4 bases, there was a span of 9 bases. CDR3 length: 15 residues. CDR3 nucleotides: TGTGCCAGCAGTGAAGCGCTTCGGGGCACCGGGGAGCTGTTTTTT. This sequence encodes CASSEALRGTGELFF.

CDR3 DNA: TGTGCCAGCAGTTTGGGTGCGGGCTATGGCTACACCTTC. Protein sequence: CASSLGAGYGYTF. The gene calls are TRBV28 and TRBJ1-2, with no clear D. Trimming removed 3 bases at V and 4 bases at J, with 9 bases between. The CDR3 covers 13 residues. Germline CDR1 MDHEN, CDR2 SYDVKM.

This clone was counted a single time. V and J are TRBV27 and TRBJ1-4, with D possibly matching TRBD1 (6 bases). V dropped 5 bases and J dropped 6 bases, with 13 bases sitting between them. Germline values: CDR1 MNHEY, CDR2 SMNVEV (reference sequence). There are 14 residues in the CDR3. The chain's CDR3 is CASSPPDRYEKLFF. DNA of the CDR3: TGTGCCAGCAGTCCCCCCGACAGGTATGAAAAACTGTTTTTT.

The chain is built from TRBV7-2 and TRBJ1-2; TRBD1 matches at 7 bases. The ends lost 2 bases at V and 7 bases at J; junction bases unmatched: 7. The CDR3 sequence is 14 residues long. Germline loops: CDR1 SGHTA, CDR2 FQGNSA. CDR3 in DNA: TGTGCCAGCAGCTTACCAGGGGGAAAGGGTGGCTACACCTTC. It is translated as CASSLPGGKGGYTF.

V is TRBV14 and J is TRBJ2-7; 8 nucleotides line up with TRBD1. Per the germline V gene, CDR1 is SGHDN and CDR2 is FVKESK. The ends lost 0 bases at V and 6 bases at J; junction bases unmatched: 13. The CDR3 is made up of 17 amino acids. The CDR3 coding sequence is TGTGCCAGCAGCCAAGATTGGGGCAGGGGGCGATTTCTCGAGCAGTACTTC. Its translation: CASSQDWGRGRFLEQYF.

As regards this clone: Distinct nucleotide sequences in the sample also encode this CDR3. This chain joins TRBV6-5 and TRBJ1-4; D gene ambiguous. This CDR3 comprises 11 residues. Germline V gene lookup returns CDR1 MNHEY and CDR2 SVGAGI. V gave up 4 bases and J gave up 8 bases, with 5 bases separating them. Here the CDR3 DNA reads TGTGCCAGCAGTTCGGGGGAAAAACTGTTTTTT. Translating gives CASSSGEKLFF.